This TCR beta chain is drawn from a study of regulatory T cells in long-lasting Graves disease. Study-level points and caveats: Persistent cases favored TRBV28, TRBJ1-2 and TRBJ2-5.

Germline CDR1 KGHDR, CDR2 SFDVKD. CDR3 length: 17 amino acids. V dropped 3 bases and J dropped 7; count of bases not matched to a gene: 13. A note on this clonotype: Its antigen is currently unknown.

Time point here: newly diagnosed GD, antithyroid drugs for less than 3 months. TCR sequences were obtained from RNA taken from PBMCs. Patients came from an endocrinology department in Xi'an, China. Both iRepertoire HTBI primers and Arm-PCR of CDR3 regions were used to build the TCR beta libraries. TCRdb recomputed calls from the multiplex PCR reads with MiXCR, one row per CDR3 protein. The sample has roughly 610,000 distinct CDR3 sequences; around 17% are singletons. These data also featured in a second study, about T cells in Graves' hyperthyroidism and ophthalmopathy.

This chain joins TRBV24-1 and TRBJ2-1; 8 bases align to TRBD2. The TCR was taken from a woman aged 25 to 39 with Graves disease. Material: peripheral blood mononuclear cells (PBMCs), obtained at new diagnosis, from a patient treated with antithyroid drugs. CDR3 bases: TGTGCCACCAGTGATAGAAAAGGGACTAGGTTTCTAAATGAGCAGTTCTTC. Residues: CATSDRKGTRFLNEQFF.